Below are 19 T cell receptor beta chains sequenced from a single sample in a study of breast tumors, draining lymph nodes, adjacent tissues. Samples came from axillary lymph nodes draining the breast cancer. TCRdb redid the calling of the multiplex PCR reads with MiXCR, one entry per CDR3 protein. The table has some 150,000 distinct CDR3 sequences, more than 25% seen once. The source material was axillary lymph node tissue. Every receptor here comes from a female donor with breast cancer. Some clones in this sample may be carry-over from other donors' samples.

Details on this clonotype: A read error may be the cause here, since a much bigger clone is one base away. J is TRBJ1-5 and V is TRBV6-2 or TRBV6-3, with TRBD1 as a possible D gene (5 bases). This CDR3 region has 14 residues. Per germline, CDR1 MNHEY and CDR2 SVGEGT. V was pared by 7 bases and J by 0 bases, with 10 bases between. The CDR3 loop reads CASTRTNSNQPQHF. Here the CDR3 DNA reads TGTGCCAGCACGCGGACAAATAGCAATCAGCCCCAGCATTTT.

This clonotype was seen only a few times. CDR3 region: CASSPRLAVSYNEQFF. CDR3 sequence (DNA): TGTGCCAGCTCACCTAGACTAGCGGTGTCCTACAATGAGCAGTTCTTC. The chain is built from TRBV18 and TRBJ2-1; 9 bases match TRBD2. After removal of 3 bases from V and 1 base from J, the junction contained 4 bases not matched to a gene. This CDR3 has 16 amino acids. In germline, CDR1 is KGHSH, CDR2 LQKENI.

Points on this clonotype: A much larger clone lies one base from this, so it may be a read error. CDR3 nucleotides: TGTGCCAGCTGCTTTTCGGCCGACGAGCAGTACTTC. The encoded protein is CASCFSADEQYF. The gene calls are TRBV5-6 and TRBJ2-7, with D unresolved. CDR3 length: 12 amino acids. CDR1 is SGHDT and CDR2 is YYEEEE in the germline V gene.

Details on this clonotype: Because the CDR3 is missing its conserved closing phenylalanine or tryptophan, this is likely a read error. The gene calls are TRBV5-1 and TRBJ1-4; no definite D call. This CDR3 contains 14 residues. Germline CDR1 and CDR2: SGHRS and YFSETQ. This CDR3 is CASSLEHPGERLFL. In DNA, the CDR3 is TGCGCCAGCAGCTTGGAGCACCCGGGTGAAAGACTGTTTCTT.

A remark on this clonotype: A read error may produce the germline difference seen at one junction end. The chain carries TRBV7-8 and TRBJ1-1; TRBD1 matches at 7 bases. Germline CDR1 SGHVS, CDR2 FQNEAQ. This CDR3 has 13 amino acids. DNA for the CDR3: TGTGCCAGCAGCGACGGGACAGCTTCTGAAGTTTTCTTT. Its protein is CASSDGTASEVFF. Filled out from reference TRBV7-8 and TRBJ1-1, the complete variable domain reads GAGVSQSPRYKVAKRGQDVALRCDPISGHVSLFWYQQALGQGPEFLTYFQNEAQLDKSGLPSDRFFAERPEGSVSTLKIQRTQQEDSAVYLCASSDGTASEVFFGQGTRLTVV.

This clonotype was found many times. V usage is TRBV18 and J usage is TRBJ1-2, with D possibly TRBD1 on 6 matching bases. This CDR3 comprises 17 residues. The germline CDR1 and CDR2 sequences are KGHSH and LQKENI. V was cut by 0 bases and J by 7 bases, with 21 bases left in between. The CDR3 nucleotides read TGTGCCAGCTCACCACCAGATGGACCAGGGGCCATTTCTGGCTACACCTTC. Encoded protein: CASSPPDGPGAISGYTF.

The table lists this clonotype with many counts. V usage is TRBV6-5 and J usage is TRBJ2-7; 12 bases line up with TRBD1. V gave up 0 bases and J gave up 3 bases; unmatched junction bases: 9. This CDR3 comprises 18 residues. Germline V gives CDR1 MNHEY, CDR2 SVGAGI. DNA of the CDR3: TGTGCCAGCAGTTACTCGAATACCGGGACAGGGGGCTACTACGAGCAGTACTTC. This sequence encodes CASSYSNTGTGGYYEQYF.

The genes are TRBV6-2 or TRBV6-3 and TRBJ1-5, with D maybe TRBD1 (5 bases). The CDR3 is 15 residues long. Germline V gene lookup returns CDR1 MNHEY and CDR2 SVGEGT. The germline V and J ends were trimmed by 6 bases and 2 bases, with 14 bases remaining between them. This CDR3 reads CASSQGDRGNQPQHF. For the CDR3, the DNA is TGTGCCAGCAGCCAGGGAGATAGGGGCAATCAGCCCCAGCATTTT.

This clonotype was picked up one time. The chain is built from TRBV12-3 or TRBV12-4 and TRBJ2-1, with TRBD1 identical over 7 bases. This CDR3 has 16 amino acids. Losses at the gene ends were 5 bases for V and 5 bases for J; bases not matched to a gene: 12. The CDR3 is CASSPQTGTGNNEQFF. CDR3 sequence (DNA): TGTGCCAGCAGTCCACAGACAGGGACGGGAAACAATGAGCAGTTCTTC.

About this clonotype: A read error may be the cause here, since a much bigger clone is one base away. The chain carries TRBV7-6 and TRBJ2-5; 7 bases are a match to TRBD1. The CDR3 length is 15 residues. The germline CDR1 and CDR2 sequences are SGHVS and FNYEAQ. The CDR3 is CASSSQGDVQETQHF. CDR3 nucleotide sequence: TGTGCCAGCAGTTCCCAGGGGGACGTCCAAGAGACCCAGCACTTC.

This clonotype was seen ten or more times. The chain uses TRBV6-5 and TRBJ2-7; 7 positions agree with TRBD1. Germline V gene lookup returns CDR1 MNHEY and CDR2 SVGAGI. The J segment lost 7 bases and the V segment lost 8 bases, leaving 17 bases of the junction unmatched. The CDR3 runs to 15 residues. The DNA of the CDR3 is TGTGCCAGCCGTGACGGACAGGCGTCCTATATGGAGCAGTACTTC. Protein product: CASRDGQASYMEQYF.

This clonotype showed up many times. This chain uses TRBV5-4 with TRBJ2-7; maybe TRBD1 (6 bases). The CDR3 consists of 12 residues. CDR1 and CDR2 from the germline V gene are SGHNT and YYREEE (reference sequence). Trimming cost V 1 base and J 5 bases, with 7 bases left between them. CDR3 protein: CASSLYRDEQYF. CDR3 coding DNA: TGTGCCAGCAGCTTGTACAGGGACGAGCAGTACTTC. Combining the CDR3 with reference TRBV5-4 and TRBJ2-7 gives the whole variable domain ETGVTQSPTHLIKTRGQQVTLRCSSQSGHNTVSWYQQALGQGPQFIFQYYREEENGRGNFPPRFSGLQFPNYSSELNVNALELDDSALYLCASSLYRDEQYFGPGTRLTVT.

This clonotype was seen repeatedly, ten times or more. The genes are TRBV5-1 and TRBJ2-5; 10 positions match TRBD1. V lost 0 bases and J lost 6; bases outside the gene matches: 11. The germline V gene has CDR1 SGHRS and CDR2 YFSETQ. The CDR3 totals 17 residues. This CDR3 is CASSLASGTGVAQTQYF. In nucleotides, the CDR3 is TGCGCCAGCAGCTTGGCCTCCGGGACAGGGGTTGCCCAGACCCAGTACTTC.

About this clonotype itself: Given a much more abundant clone one base away, this may be a read error. The chain couples TRBV18 to TRBJ2-3, with 14 bases fitting TRBD2. The germline V gene has CDR1 KGHSH and CDR2 LQKENI. The length of the CDR3 is 17 residues. CDR3 nucleotides: TGTGCCAGCTCACCACGAGGACTAGCGGGGGGCACAGATACGAAGTATTTT. Its protein product is CASSPRGLAGGTDTKYF.

On this clonotype: A much larger clone lies a single base off, so this may be a read error. The V call is TRBV11-2, the J call TRBJ2-7; D is possibly TRBD1 or TRBD2 (5 bases each). CDR1 SGHAT and CDR2 FQNNGV come from the germline V gene. The germline V and J ends were trimmed by 1 base and 6 bases, with 10 bases remaining between them. There are 13 residues in the CDR3. CDR3 in amino acids: CASSLASGTEQYF. In DNA form, the CDR3 reads TGTGCCAGCAGCTTAGCCTCGGGGACCGAGCAGTACTTC.

This clonotype was detected ten times or more. The chain joins TRBV9 to TRBJ2-7; 11 positions agree with TRBD2. This CDR3 spans 14 amino acids. Germline V gene data show CDR1 as SGDLS and CDR2 as YYNGEE. V trimming: 0 bases; J trimming: 6 bases; junction bases outside the gene matches: 2. As DNA, the CDR3 is TGTGCCAGCAGCGTAGGAGGGACTAGCGGCGAGCAGTACTTC. This gives the protein CASSVGGTSGEQYF.

This clonotype has a count of ten or more. The chain joins TRBV30 to TRBJ1-6; D is perhaps TRBD1 (6 bases). CDR1 and CDR2 from the germline V gene are GTSNPN and SVGIG (reference sequence). V lost 0 bases and J 10 bases, leaving 16 bases between the germline ends. CDR3 length: 15 amino acids. The CDR3 reads CAWSVGGGLLSPLHF. The DNA of the CDR3 is TGTGCCTGGAGTGTAGGGGGGGGGCTTTTATCACCCCTCCACTTT.

This clonotype has at least ten counts. This chain connects TRBV15 to TRBJ1-5, with D uncertain. Germline loops: CDR1 LNHNV, CDR2 YYDKDF (reference sequence). Trimming cost V 4 bases and J 7 bases, with 11 bases left between them. The CDR3 extends over 13 amino acids. CDR3 coding DNA: TGTGCCACCAGCACATTATGGGGACAGCCCCAGCATTTT. Translating gives CATSTLWGQPQHF. Using reference TRBV15 and TRBJ1-5 for the parts outside the CDR3, the full variable domain is DAMVIQNPRYQVTQFGKPVTLSCSQTLNHNVMYWYQQKSSQAPKLLFHYYDKDFNNEADTPDNFQSRRPNTSFCFLDIRSPGLGDTAMYLCATSTLWGQPQHFGDGTRLSIL.

Many counts were recorded for this clonotype. DNA of the CDR3: TGTGCCAGCTCACCACTCGGGACGCGTAATGAAAAACTGTTTTTT. This translates into CASSPLGTRNEKLFF. The chain combines TRBV18 with TRBJ1-4; D is perhaps TRBD1 (5 bases). The V end lost 1 base, the J end lost 4 bases, and 10 bases lay between the germline ends. Germline V gene lookup returns CDR1 KGHSH and CDR2 LQKENI. The CDR3 contains 15 residues.